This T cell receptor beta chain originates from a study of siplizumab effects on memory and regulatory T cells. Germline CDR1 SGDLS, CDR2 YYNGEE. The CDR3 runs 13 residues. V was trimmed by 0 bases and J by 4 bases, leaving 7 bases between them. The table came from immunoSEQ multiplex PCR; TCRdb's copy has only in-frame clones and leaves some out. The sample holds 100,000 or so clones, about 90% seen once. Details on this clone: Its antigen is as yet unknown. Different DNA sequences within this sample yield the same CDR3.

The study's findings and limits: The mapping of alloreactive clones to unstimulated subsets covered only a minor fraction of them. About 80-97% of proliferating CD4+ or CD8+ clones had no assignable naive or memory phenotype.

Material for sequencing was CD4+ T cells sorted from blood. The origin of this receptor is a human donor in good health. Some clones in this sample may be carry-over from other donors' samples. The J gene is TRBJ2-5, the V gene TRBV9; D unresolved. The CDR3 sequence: CASSVGQRETQYF. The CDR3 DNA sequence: TGTGCCAGCAGCGTAGGTCAGAGAGAGACCCAGTACTTC.